This TCR beta chain is drawn from a study of T cells in Graves' hyperthyroidism and ophthalmopathy. General study points: Blood also showed most of the thyroid clonotypes that were expanded above 0.001. The model predicted ophthalmopathy a median around six months before onset.

The study defined stable Graves' hyperthyroidism as no ophthalmopathy progression within 18 months. Exclusion of patients followed from uncontrolled infection, other autoimmune disease, pregnancy or lactation. Trimming left V 3 bases short and J 3 bases short, with 8 bases between. The CDR3 is 13 amino acids. Germline CDR1 reads SGHTA; CDR2 reads FQGNSA. RNA transcripts gave rise to amplified TCR beta CDR3 regions. The primer set for the first-round RT-PCR of the TCR CDR3 was HTBI. TCRdb itself ran the multiplex PCR reads through MiXCR, one entry per CDR3 protein. Altogether roughly 400,000 distinct CDR3 sequences are present, about 25% being singletons, with the ten largest covering around four fifths. Ten or more counts support this clonotype. Its antigen is not known.

The origin of this receptor is a man aged 50-59 years with Graves' hyperthyroidism. The specimen sequenced was blood. This rearrangement joins TRBV7-2 to TRBJ1-2; the D is unclear. The DNA of the CDR3 is TGTGCCAGCAGCTTCCGAGAGGACTATGGCTACACCTTC. Translated, it gives CASSFREDYGYTF.